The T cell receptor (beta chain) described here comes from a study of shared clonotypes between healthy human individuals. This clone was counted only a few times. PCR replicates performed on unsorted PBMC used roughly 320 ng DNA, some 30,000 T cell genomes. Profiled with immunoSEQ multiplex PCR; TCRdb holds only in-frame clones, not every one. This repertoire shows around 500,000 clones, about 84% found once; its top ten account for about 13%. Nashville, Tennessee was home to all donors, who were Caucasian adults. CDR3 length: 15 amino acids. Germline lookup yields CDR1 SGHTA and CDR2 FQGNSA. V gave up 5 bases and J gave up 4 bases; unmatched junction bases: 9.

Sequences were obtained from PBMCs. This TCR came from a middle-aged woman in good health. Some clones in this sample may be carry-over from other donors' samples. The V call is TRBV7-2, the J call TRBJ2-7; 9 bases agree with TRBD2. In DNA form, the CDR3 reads TGTGCCAGCAGCGGGCCTAGCGGGATACATTACGAGCAGTACTTC. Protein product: CASSGPSGIHYEQYF.